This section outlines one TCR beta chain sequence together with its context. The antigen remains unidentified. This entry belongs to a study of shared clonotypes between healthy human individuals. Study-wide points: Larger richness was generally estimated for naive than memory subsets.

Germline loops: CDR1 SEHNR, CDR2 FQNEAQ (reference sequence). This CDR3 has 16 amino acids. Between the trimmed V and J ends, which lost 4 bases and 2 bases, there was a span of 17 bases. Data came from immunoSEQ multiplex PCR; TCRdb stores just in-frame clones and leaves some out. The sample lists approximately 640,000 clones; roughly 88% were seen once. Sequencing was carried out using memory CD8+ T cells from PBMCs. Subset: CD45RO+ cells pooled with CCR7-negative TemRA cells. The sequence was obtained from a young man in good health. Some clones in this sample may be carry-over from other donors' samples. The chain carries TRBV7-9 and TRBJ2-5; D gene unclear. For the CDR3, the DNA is TGTGCCAGCAGCTCGCGGAACATGGCACCACAAGAGACCCAGTACTTC. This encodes CASSSRNMAPQETQYF.